Below, 7 T cell receptor beta chains from the same sample are listed, as sequenced in a study of blood T cell repertoires in COVID-19. Method: immunoSEQ multiplex PCR; TCRdb's copy keeps in-frame clones and lacks some. The sample has approximately 260,000 clones; approximately 86% are singletons. The sample comprised peripheral blood. The receptors were sampled from a man between 60 and 70 years old who had recovered from COVID-19.

Concerning this clone itself: The same CDR3 also results from other DNA sequences found in this sample. The chain employs TRBV6-5 and TRBJ1-1, with a possible D match to TRBD1 (6 bases). This CDR3 comprises 13 residues. Germline CDR1 and CDR2: MNHEY and SVGAGI. V shed 2 bases and J shed 3 bases, with 7 bases lying between them. The chain's CDR3 is CASSYKGDTEAFF. The CDR3, as DNA: TGTGCCAGCAGTTACAAGGGGGACACTGAAGCTTTCTTT.

This chain links TRBV5-1 with TRBJ1-5; D call uncertain. Between the trimmed V and J ends, which lost 4 bases and 1 base, there was a span of 12 bases. Germline V lookup: CDR1 SGHRS, CDR2 YFSETQ. This CDR3 contains 15 residues. The DNA for the CDR3 is TGCGCCAGCAGCGAGAGTTCTGTAAGCAATCAGCCCCAGCATTTT. Translation: CASSESSVSNQPQHF. The full variable domain, completed using reference TRBV5-1 and TRBJ1-5, is KAGVTQTPRYLIKTRGQQVTLSCSPISGHRSVSWYQQTPGQGLQFLFEYFSETQRNKGNFPGRFSGRQFSNSRSEMNVSTLELGDSALYLCASSESSVSNQPQHFGDGTRLSIL.

DNA for the CDR3: TGCGCCAGCAGCCTAGCTAGCGGGGGGGTTTATGAGCAGTTCTTC. It is translated as CASSLASGGVYEQFF. The chain links TRBV5-1 to TRBJ2-1; 12 nucleotides match TRBD2. This CDR3 contains 15 residues. From germline, CDR1 is SGHRS and CDR2 YFSETQ. The junction had 7 bases not matched to a gene; V was cut back by 4 bases and J by 8 bases.

This clone was seen once. The chain is built from TRBV6-2 or TRBV6-3 and TRBJ2-3; possible D gene TRBD2, 6 bases. Deletions cut 4 bases from V and 4 bases from J, with 15 bases between. CDR3 length: 15 residues. Germline V CDR1 and CDR2: MNHEY, SVGEGT. The CDR3 region is CASSFVASEADTQYF. The CDR3 nucleotides read TGTGCCAGCAGTTTCGTGGCTAGCGAGGCAGATACGCAGTATTTT.

The chain combines TRBV27 with TRBJ2-7; the match to TRBD2 covers 8 bases. Trimming at V came to 0 bases and at J to 12 bases, leaving 10 bases not matched to a gene. This CDR3 region has 14 residues. The V gene's germline CDR1 is MNHEY and CDR2 SMNVEV (reference sequence). This CDR3 is CASSLSVTAGVWYF. CDR3 sequence (DNA): TGTGCCAGCAGTTTATCGGTCACAGCGGGGGTTTGGTACTTC.

This clone was detected only once. V usage is TRBV19 and J usage is TRBJ1-3; TRBD1 might be the D (5 bases). The CDR3 is 14 amino acids. V was shortened by 6 bases and J by 0 bases, with 9 bases between the two germline ends. CDR1 LNHDA and CDR2 SQIVND come from the germline V gene (reference sequence). CDR3 protein: CASRQASSGNTIYF. DNA for the CDR3: TGTGCCAGTAGACAGGCGAGCTCTGGAAACACCATATATTTT.

With respect to this clone: Other nucleotide sequences from this sample produce the same CDR3. J is TRBJ1-1 and V is TRBV15; D is undetermined. V gave up 0 bases and J gave up 0 bases, with 5 bases separating them. The CDR3 runs to 14 residues. Germline CDR1 is LNHNV and CDR2 is YYDKDF (reference sequence). DNA of the CDR3: TGTGCCACCAGCAGAGATCGCGTGAACACTGAAGCTTTCTTT. Translation: CATSRDRVNTEAFF.